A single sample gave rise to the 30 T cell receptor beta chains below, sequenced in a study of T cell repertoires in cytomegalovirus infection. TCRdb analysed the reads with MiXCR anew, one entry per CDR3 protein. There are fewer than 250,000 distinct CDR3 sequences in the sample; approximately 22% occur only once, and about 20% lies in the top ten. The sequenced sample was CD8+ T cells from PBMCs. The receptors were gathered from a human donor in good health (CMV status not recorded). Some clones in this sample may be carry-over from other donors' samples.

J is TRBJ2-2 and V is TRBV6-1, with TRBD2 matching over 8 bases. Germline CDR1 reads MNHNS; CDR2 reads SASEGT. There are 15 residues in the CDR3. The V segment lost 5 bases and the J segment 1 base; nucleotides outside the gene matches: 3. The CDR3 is CASSKGLGNTGELFF. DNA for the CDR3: TGTGCCAGCAGTAAGGGACTAGGGAACACCGGGGAGCTGTTTTTT.

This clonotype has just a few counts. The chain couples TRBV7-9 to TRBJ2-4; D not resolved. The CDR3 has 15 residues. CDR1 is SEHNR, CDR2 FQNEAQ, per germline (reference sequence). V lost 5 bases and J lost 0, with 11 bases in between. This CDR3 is CASSPYAGAKNIQYF. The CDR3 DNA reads TGTGCCAGCAGCCCCTACGCAGGAGCCAAAAACATTCAGTACTTC. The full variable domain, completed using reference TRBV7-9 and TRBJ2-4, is DTGVSQNPRHKITKRGQNVTFRCDPISEHNRLYWYRQTLGQGPEFLTYFQNEAQLEKSRLLSDRFSAERPKGSFSTLEIQRTEQGDSAMYLCASSPYAGAKNIQYFGAGTRLSVL.

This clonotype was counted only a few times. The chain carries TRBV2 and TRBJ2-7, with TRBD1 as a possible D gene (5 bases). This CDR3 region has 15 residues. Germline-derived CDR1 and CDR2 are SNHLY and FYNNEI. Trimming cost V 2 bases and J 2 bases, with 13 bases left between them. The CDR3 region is CASSEWQGTTYEQYF. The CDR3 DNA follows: TGTGCCAGCAGTGAATGGCAGGGCACTACCTACGAGCAGTACTTC.

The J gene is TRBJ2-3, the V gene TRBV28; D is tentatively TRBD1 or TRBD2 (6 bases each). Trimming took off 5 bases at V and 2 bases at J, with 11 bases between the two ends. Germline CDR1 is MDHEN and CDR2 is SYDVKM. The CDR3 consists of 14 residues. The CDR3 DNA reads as TGTGCCAGCAGTCTCGGGGGCCTCACAGATACGCAGTATTTT. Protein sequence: CASSLGGLTDTQYF. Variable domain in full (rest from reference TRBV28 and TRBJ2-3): DVKVTQSSRYLVKRTGEKVFLECVQDMDHENMFWYRQDPGLGLRLIYFSYDVKMKEKGDIPEGYSVSREKKERFSLILESASTNQTSMYLCASSLGGLTDTQYFGPGTRLTVL.

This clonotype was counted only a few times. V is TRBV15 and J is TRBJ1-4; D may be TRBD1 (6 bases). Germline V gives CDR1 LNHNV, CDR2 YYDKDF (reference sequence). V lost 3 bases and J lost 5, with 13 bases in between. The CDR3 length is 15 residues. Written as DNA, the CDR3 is TGTGCCACCAGCAGCAAGCCGAGGGGGAATGAAAAACTGTTTTTT. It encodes CATSSKPRGNEKLFF.

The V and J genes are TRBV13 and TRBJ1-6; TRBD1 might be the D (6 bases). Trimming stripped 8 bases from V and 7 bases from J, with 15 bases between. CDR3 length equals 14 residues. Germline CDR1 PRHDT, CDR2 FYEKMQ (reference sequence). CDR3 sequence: CASGLRTANSPLHF. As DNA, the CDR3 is TGTGCCAGCGGCCTCAGGACAGCAAATTCACCCCTCCACTTT.

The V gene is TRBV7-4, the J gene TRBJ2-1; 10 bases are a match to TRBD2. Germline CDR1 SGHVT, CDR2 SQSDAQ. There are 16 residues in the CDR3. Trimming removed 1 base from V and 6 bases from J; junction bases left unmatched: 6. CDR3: CASSLELTSGFNEQFF. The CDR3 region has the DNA TGTGCCAGCAGCTTAGAGTTGACTAGCGGGTTCAATGAGCAGTTCTTC.

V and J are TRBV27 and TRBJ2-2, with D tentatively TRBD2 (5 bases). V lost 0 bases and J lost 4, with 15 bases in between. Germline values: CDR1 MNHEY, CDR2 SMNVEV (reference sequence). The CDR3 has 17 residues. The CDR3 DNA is TGTGCCAGCAGTTTATCGGTGGACTCGCCGAGCACCGGGGAGCTGTTTTTT. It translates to CASSLSVDSPSTGELFF.

CDR3: CASSRALGQATYEQYF. The CDR3 nucleotides are TGTGCCAGCAGCCGAGCACTCGGACAGGCGACCTACGAGCAGTACTTC. The rearrangement joins TRBV28 to TRBJ2-7, with 7 bases lining up with TRBD1. Unmatched junction bases numbered 13, after V lost 6 bases and J lost 2 bases. In germline, CDR1 is MDHEN, CDR2 SYDVKM. The CDR3 runs 16 residues.

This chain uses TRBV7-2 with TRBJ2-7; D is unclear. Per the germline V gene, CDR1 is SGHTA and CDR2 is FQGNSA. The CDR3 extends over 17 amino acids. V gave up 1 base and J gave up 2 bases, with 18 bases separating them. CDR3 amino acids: CASSLVLVGAMTYEQYF. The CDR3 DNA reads TGTGCCAGCAGCTTAGTATTGGTGGGCGCGATGACCTACGAGCAGTACTTC.

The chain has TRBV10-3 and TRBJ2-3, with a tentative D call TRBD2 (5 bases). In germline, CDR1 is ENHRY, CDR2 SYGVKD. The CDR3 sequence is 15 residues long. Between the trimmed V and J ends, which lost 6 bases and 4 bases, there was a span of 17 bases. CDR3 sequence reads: CAIRGDSRGPDTQYF. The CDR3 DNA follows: TGTGCCATCAGGGGAGACTCTCGCGGCCCAGATACGCAGTATTTT.

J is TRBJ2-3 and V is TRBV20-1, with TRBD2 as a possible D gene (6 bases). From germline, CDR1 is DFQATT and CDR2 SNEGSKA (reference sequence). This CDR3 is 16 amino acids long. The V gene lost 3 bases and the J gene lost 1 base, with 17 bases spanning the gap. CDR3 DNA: TGCAGTGCTAGTCTTGAAACTAGCCGACGCACAGATACGCAGTATTTT. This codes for CSASLETSRRTDTQYF.

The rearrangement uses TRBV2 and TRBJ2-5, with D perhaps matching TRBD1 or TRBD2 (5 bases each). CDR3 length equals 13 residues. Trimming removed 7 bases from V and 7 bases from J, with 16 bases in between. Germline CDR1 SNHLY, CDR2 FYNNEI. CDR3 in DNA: TGTGCCAGCATTGGGGGATTTGAGGGGACCCAGTACTTC. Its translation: CASIGGFEGTQYF.

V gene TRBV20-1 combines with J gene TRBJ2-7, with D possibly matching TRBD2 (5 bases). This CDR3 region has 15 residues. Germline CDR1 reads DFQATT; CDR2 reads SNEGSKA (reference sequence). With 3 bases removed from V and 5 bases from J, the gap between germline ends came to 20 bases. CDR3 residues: CSASPDWLSSDEQYF. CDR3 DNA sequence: TGCAGTGCTAGCCCCGACTGGCTTAGTAGCGACGAGCAGTACTTC.

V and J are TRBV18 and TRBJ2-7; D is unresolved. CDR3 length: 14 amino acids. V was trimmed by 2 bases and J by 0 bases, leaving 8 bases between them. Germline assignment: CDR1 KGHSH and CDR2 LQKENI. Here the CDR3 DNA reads TGTGCCAGCTCACCAATAGGTTCCTCCTACGAGCAGTACTTC. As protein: CASSPIGSSYEQYF.

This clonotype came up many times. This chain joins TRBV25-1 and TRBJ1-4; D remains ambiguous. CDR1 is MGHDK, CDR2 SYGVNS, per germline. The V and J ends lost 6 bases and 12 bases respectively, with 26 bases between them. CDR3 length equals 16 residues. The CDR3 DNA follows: TGTGCCAGCAGCCTCTCGGATAGAGCACCCAACATGCAACTGTTTTTT. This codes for CASSLSDRAPNMQLFF. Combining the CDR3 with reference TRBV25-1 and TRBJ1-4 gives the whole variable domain EADIYQTPRYLVIGTGKKITLECSQTMGHDKMYWYQQDPGMELHLIHYSYGVNSTEKGDLSSESTVSRIRTEHFPLTLESARPSHTSQYLCASSLSDRAPNMQLFFGSGTQLSVL.

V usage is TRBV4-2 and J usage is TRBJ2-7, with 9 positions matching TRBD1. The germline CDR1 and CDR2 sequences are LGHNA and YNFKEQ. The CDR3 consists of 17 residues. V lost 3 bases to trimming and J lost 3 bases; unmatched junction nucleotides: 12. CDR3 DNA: TGTGCCAGCAGCCAGGAAACCCAACAGGGGGCAAGCTACGAGCAGTACTTC. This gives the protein CASSQETQQGASYEQYF.

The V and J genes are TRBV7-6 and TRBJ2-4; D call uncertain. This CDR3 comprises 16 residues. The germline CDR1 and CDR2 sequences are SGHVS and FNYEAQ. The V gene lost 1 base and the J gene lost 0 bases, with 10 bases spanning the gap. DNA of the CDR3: TGTGCCAGCAGCTTAGATGCATATCTAGCCAAAAACATTCAGTACTTC. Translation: CASSLDAYLAKNIQYF.

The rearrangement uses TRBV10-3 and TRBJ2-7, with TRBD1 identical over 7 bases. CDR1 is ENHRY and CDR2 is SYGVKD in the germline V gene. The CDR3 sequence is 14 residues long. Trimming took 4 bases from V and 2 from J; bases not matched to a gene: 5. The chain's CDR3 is CAISASGTAYEQYF. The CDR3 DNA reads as TGTGCCATCAGTGCGTCGGGGACAGCCTACGAGCAGTACTTC.

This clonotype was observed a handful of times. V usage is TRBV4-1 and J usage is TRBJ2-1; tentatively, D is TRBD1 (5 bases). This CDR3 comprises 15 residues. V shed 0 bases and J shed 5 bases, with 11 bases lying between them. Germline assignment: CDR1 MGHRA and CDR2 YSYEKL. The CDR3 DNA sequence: TGCGCCAGCAGCCAAGAAGGTGGGGCGAACAATGAGCAGTTCTTC. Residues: CASSQEGGANNEQFF.

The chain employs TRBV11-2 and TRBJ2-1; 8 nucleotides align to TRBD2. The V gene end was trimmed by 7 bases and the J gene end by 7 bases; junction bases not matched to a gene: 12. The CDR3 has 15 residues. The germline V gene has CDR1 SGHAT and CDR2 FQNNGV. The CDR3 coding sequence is TGTGCCAGCACGGGCTTCCGGGGGGGGAAAAATGAGCAGTTCTTC. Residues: CASTGFRGGKNEQFF.

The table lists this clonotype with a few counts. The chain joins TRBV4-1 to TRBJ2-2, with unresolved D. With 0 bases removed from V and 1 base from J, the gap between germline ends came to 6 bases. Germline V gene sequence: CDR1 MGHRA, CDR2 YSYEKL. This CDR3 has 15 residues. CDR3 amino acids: CASSQERLNTGELFF. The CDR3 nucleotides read TGCGCCAGCAGCCAAGAGCGTCTGAACACCGGGGAGCTGTTTTTT.

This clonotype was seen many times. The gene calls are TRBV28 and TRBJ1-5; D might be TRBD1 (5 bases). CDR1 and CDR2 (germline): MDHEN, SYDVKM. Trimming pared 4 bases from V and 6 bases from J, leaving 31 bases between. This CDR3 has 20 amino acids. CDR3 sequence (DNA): TGTGCCAGCAGTTCAAATCGGGACGCTAAGCTCGGGTGGGAGGGTCAGCCCCAGCATTTT. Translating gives CASSSNRDAKLGWEGQPQHF.

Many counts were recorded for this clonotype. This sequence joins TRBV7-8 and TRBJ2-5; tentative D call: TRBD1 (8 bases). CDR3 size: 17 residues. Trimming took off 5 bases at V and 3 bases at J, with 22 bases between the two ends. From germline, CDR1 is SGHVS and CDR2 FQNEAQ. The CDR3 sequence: CASSHRGGAGAKETQYF. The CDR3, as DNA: TGTGCCAGCAGCCACAGGGGGGGGGCGGGGGCTAAAGAGACCCAGTACTTC. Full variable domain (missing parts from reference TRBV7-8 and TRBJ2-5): GAGVSQSPRYKVAKRGQDVALRCDPISGHVSLFWYQQALGQGPEFLTYFQNEAQLDKSGLPSDRFFAERPEGSVSTLKIQRTQQEDSAVYLCASSHRGGAGAKETQYFGPGTRLLVL.

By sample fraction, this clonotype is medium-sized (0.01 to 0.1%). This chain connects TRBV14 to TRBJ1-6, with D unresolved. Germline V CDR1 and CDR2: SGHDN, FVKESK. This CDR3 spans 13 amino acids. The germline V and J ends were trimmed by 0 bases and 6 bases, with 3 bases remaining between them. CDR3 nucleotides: TGTGCCAGCAGCCAAGAGGGTAATTCACCCCTCCACTTT. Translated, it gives CASSQEGNSPLHF. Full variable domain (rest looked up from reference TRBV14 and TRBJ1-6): EAGVTQFPSHSVIEKGQTVTLRCDPISGHDNLYWYRRVMGKEIKFLLHFVKESKQDESGMPNNRFLAERTGGTYSTLKVQPAELEDSGVYFCASSQEGNSPLHFGNGTRLTVT.

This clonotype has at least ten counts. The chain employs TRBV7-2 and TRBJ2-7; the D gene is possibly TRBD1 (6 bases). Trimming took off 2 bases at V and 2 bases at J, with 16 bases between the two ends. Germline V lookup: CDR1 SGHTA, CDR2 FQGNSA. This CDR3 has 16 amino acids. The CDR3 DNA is TGTGCCAGCAGCTTAAACTCCGGGACACTCACCTACGAGCAGTACTTC. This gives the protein CASSLNSGTLTYEQYF.

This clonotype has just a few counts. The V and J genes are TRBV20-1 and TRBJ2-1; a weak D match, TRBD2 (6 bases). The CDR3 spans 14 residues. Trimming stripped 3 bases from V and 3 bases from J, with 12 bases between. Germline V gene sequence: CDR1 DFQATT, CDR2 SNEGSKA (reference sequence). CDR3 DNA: TGCAGTGCTAGGGGGCGGGACGACTACAATGAGCAGTTCTTC. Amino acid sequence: CSARGRDDYNEQFF.

Here the CDR3 reads CASKQGSLDEQYF. The CDR3 bases are TGTGCCAGCAAACAGGGAAGTCTCGACGAGCAGTACTTC. The chain combines TRBV7-9 with TRBJ2-7, with D maybe TRBD1 (6 bases). Germline CDR1 reads SEHNR; CDR2 reads FQNEAQ (reference sequence). The CDR3 length is 13 residues. The V end was cut by 7 bases, the J end by 5 bases, with 15 bases between. The whole variable domain, filled in from reference TRBV7-9 and TRBJ2-7, reads DTGVSQNPRHKITKRGQNVTFRCDPISEHNRLYWYRQTLGQGPEFLTYFQNEAQLEKSRLLSDRFSAERPKGSFSTLEIQRTEQGDSAMYLCASKQGSLDEQYFGPGTRLTVT.

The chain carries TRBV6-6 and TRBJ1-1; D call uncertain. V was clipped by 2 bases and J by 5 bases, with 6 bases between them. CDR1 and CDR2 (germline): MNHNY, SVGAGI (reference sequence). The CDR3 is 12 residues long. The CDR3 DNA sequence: TGTGCCAGCAGTTACGGCTGGACTGAAGCTTTCTTT. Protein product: CASSYGWTEAFF.

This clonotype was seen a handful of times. CDR3 nucleotide sequence: TGTGCCATCAGTGAGTCTTCAGGGGCGAGCTATGGCTACACCTTC. Translated, it gives CAISESSGASYGYTF. The rearrangement joins TRBV10-3 to TRBJ1-2; TRBD1 is a possible D gene (6 bases). Germline-derived CDR1 and CDR2 are ENHRY and SYGVKD. With 0 bases removed from V and 4 bases from J, the gap between germline ends came to 12 bases. The length of the CDR3 is 15 residues.